The clone carrying this TCR beta chain has a count of ten or more. As yet, its antigen is unknown. Read coverage stops 3 residues before the CDR3 terminus; the germline J gene supplies the remainder. This record belongs to a study of T cell clonality in common variable immunodeficiency. Notes on the study in general: Fewer deletions and N-nucleotide insertions were reportedly seen in common variable immunodeficiency TCR beta sequences. Shared TCRbeta clones were fewer between CVID subjects than controls.

Germline CDR1 SGHTA, CDR2 FQGNSA. This CDR3 is built from 13 residues. Between the trimmed V and J ends, which lost 3 bases and 6 bases, there was a span of 9 bases. Clones were read by immunoSEQ multiplex PCR, and TCRdb kept only the in-frame ones, dropping some. The table lists roughly 32,000 clones, with no singletons. Caucasian heritage predominated among both patients and controls. Donors gave roughly 4.5 to 8.5 ml heparinized peripheral whole blood. Material for sequencing was peripheral blood mononuclear cells. This chain uses TRBV7-2 with TRBJ1-5; the D is unclear. The sequence derives from a person between 18 and 75 years old in good health. The CDR3 is CASSLGAGQPQHF. The part of the CDR3 DNA that was read is TGTGCCAGCAGCTTGGGCGCGGGTCAGCCC.